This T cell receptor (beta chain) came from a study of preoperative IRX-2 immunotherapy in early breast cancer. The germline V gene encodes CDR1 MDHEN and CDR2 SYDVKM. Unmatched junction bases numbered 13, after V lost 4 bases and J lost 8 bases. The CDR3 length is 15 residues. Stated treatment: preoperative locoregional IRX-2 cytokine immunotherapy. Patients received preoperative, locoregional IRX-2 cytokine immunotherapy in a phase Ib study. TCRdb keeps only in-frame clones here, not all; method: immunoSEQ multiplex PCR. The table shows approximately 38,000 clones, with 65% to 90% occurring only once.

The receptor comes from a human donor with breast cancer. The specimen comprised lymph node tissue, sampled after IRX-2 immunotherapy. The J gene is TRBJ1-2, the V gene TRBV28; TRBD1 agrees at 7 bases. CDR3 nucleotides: TGTGCCAGCAGTTCTCCCCTTCGACAGGGAGGAGGCTACACCTTC. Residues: CASSSPLRQGGGYTF.